These 5 T cell receptor beta chains were all obtained from the same sample, sequenced in a study of cytomegalovirus exposure and HLA in healthy donors. PCR primers comprised 60 Vbeta and 13 Jbeta primers. TCRdb keeps only in-frame clones here, not all; method: immunoSEQ multiplex PCR. Among around 190,000 clones, around 77% were seen once, and the ten largest hold around 2.4%. Specimen: PBMCs. The receptors shown here come from a man aged 55-75 years in good health and CMV-seronegative.

The chain couples TRBV7-2 to TRBJ2-3, with a possible D match to TRBD2 (6 bases). Germline CDR1 and CDR2: SGHTA and FQGNSA. V lost 0 bases and J 10 bases, leaving 11 bases between the germline ends. The CDR3 runs to 13 residues. The CDR3 nucleotides are TGTGCCAGCAGCTTAGCGCGAGGGGAGGCGCAGTATTTT. Translation gives CASSLARGEAQYF.

V gene TRBV11-3 combines with J gene TRBJ2-5; a weak D match, TRBD2 (5 bases). Trimming pared 0 bases from V and 7 bases from J, leaving 9 bases between. The germline V gene has CDR1 SGHNT and CDR2 YENEEA. This CDR3 spans 13 amino acids. The CDR3 sequence: CASSLDREGTQYF. In DNA form, the CDR3 reads TGTGCCAGCAGCTTAGACAGAGAGGGGACCCAGTACTTC.

This clone was recorded only once. V gene TRBV6-5 combines with J gene TRBJ2-7; TRBD1 matches 7 bases. In germline, CDR1 is MNHEY, CDR2 SVGAGI. Trimming at V came to 6 bases and at J to 0 bases, leaving 5 bases not matched to a gene. The CDR3 totals 14 residues. The CDR3 DNA is TGTGCCAGCAGGGCGACAGGGAGCTCCTACGAGCAGTACTTC. This translates into CASRATGSSYEQYF.

The gene calls are TRBV19 and TRBJ2-2; 9 positions match TRBD1. Germline V gene data show CDR1 as LNHDA and CDR2 as SQIVND (reference sequence). V lost 5 bases to trimming and J lost 3 bases; unmatched junction nucleotides: 4. The CDR3 totals 15 residues. CDR3 sequence (DNA): TGTGCCAGTAGTCGCCGACAGGGGGACACCGGGGAGCTGTTTTTT. Its protein is CASSRRQGDTGELFF.

This clone came up once. The rearrangement uses TRBV5-1 and TRBJ2-3; perhaps TRBD2 as D (5 bases). V shed 6 bases and J shed 0 bases, with 20 bases lying between them. Germline CDR1 SGHRS, CDR2 YFSETQ. The CDR3 covers 17 residues. CDR3 sequence (DNA): TGCGCCAGCAACCCAACCGGAGAGGGCGATAGCACAGATACGCAGTATTTT. This sequence encodes CASNPTGEGDSTDTQYF.